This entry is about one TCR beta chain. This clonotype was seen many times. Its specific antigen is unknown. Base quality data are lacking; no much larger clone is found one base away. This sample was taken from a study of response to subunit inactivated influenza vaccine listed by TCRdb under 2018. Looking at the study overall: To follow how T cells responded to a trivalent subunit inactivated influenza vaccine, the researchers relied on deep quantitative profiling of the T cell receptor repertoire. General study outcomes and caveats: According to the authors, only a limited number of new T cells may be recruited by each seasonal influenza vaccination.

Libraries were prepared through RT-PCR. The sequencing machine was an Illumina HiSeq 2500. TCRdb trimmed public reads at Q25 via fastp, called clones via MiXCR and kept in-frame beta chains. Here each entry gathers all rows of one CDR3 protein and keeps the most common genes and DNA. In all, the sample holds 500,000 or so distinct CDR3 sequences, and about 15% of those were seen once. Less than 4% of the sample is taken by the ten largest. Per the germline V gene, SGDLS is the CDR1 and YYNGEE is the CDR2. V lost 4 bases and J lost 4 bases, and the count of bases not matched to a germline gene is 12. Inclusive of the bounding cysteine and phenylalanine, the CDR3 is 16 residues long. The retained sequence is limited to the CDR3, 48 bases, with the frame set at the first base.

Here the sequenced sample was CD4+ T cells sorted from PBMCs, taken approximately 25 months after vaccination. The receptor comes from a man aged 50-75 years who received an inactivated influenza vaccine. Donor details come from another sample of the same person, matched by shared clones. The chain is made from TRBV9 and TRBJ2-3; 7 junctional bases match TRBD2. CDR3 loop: CASSLPGLGAADTQYF. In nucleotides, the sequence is TGTGCCAGCAGCCTCCCCGGACTAGGTGCAGCAGATACGCAGTATTTT. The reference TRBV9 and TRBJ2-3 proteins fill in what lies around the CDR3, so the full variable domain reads DSGVTQTPKHLITATGQRVTLRCSPRSGDLSVYWYQQSLDQGLQFLIQYYNGEERAKGNILERFSAQQFPDLHSELNLSSLELGDSALYFCASSLPGLGAADTQYFGPGTRLTVL.